The clone carrying this T cell receptor beta chain was seen repeatedly, ten times or more. The CDR3 goes on 3 residues after the read ends, and that part is filled in from the germline J gene. CDR1 and CDR2 from the germline V gene are MNHEY and SVGEGT. This CDR3 comprises 15 residues. Trimming cost V 2 bases and J 5 bases, with 13 bases left between them. Control and CVID samples contributed equal amounts of genomic DNA. Libraries were prepared by immunoSEQ multiplex PCR; TCRdb keeps only in-frame clonotypes and omits some of them. The specimen has some 80,000 clones, none found just once. Both groups were predominantly of Caucasian heritage. This entry comes from a study of T cell clonality in common variable immunodeficiency.

This TCR was sampled from a person between 18 and 75 years old in good health. The gene calls are TRBV6-2 or TRBV6-3 and TRBJ2-1, with D hard to call. The sequencing input was peripheral blood mononuclear cells. The part of the CDR3 DNA that was read is TGTGCCAGCAGTTACCTCCTAGTGCCTAACAATGAG. Translation gives CASSYLLVPNNE. The CDR3 in its entirety is CASSYLLVPNNEQFF.